These 17 T cell receptor beta chains were sequenced from one sample in a study of blood T cells in healthy people across ages. The second PCR ran about 7 to 12 cycles with a sample-barcoded 5' primer and J-beta primers. MiXCR, run by TCRdb on the 5' RACE reads, gives a single entry per CDR3 protein. The sample includes about 1.8 million distinct CDR3 sequences, around half of them seen just once. Material: blood. Receptors were obtained from a woman in her forties in good health.

The chain joins TRBV28 to TRBJ1-1, with D maybe TRBD1 (6 bases). Looked up from germline, CDR1 is MDHEN and CDR2 is SYDVKM. V was clipped by 5 bases and J by 7 bases, with 11 bases between them. CDR3 size: 12 residues. The CDR3 loop reads CASSVGQLEAFF. The CDR3 nucleotides read TGTGCCAGCAGTGTCGGACAGCTTGAAGCTTTCTTT.

Details on this clonotype: The conserved phenylalanine or tryptophan is not found at the CDR3 terminus, so this likely reflects a read error. The chain joins TRBV7-2 to TRBJ1-2; a possible D gene is TRBD1 (5 bases). This CDR3 comprises 13 residues. Germline V gene sequence: CDR1 SGHTA, CDR2 FQGNSA. Trimming stripped 9 bases from V and 10 bases from J, with 21 bases between. The CDR3 coding sequence is TGTGCCAGTTCCAAAGGAGCCTTGGGGGACTACACCTTA. As protein: CASSKGALGDYTL.

This clonotype appeared a few times. The gene calls are TRBV6-2 or TRBV6-3 and TRBJ2-3; TRBD2 aligns across 12 bases. This CDR3 region has 20 residues. Per the germline V gene, CDR1 is MNHEY and CDR2 is SVGEGT. V lost 6 bases to trimming and J lost 2 bases; unmatched junction nucleotides: 18. Here the CDR3 reads CASSRRLAGAQNLATDTQYF. The CDR3 nucleotides are TGTGCCAGCAGCCGCCGACTAGCGGGGGCCCAAAATCTTGCCACAGATACGCAGTATTTT.

V and J are TRBV6-2 or TRBV6-3 and TRBJ2-1, with 13 bases matching TRBD2. V lost 4 bases and J lost 7; bases outside the gene matches: 7. Germline CDR1 and CDR2: MNHEY and SVGEGT. The CDR3 sequence is 16 residues long. The DNA of the CDR3 is TGTGCCAGCAGTTCGCGGGGACTAGCGGGGTGGAATGAGCAGTTCTTC. This sequence encodes CASSSRGLAGWNEQFF.

This clonotype has more than one count but fewer than ten. This sequence joins TRBV15 and TRBJ1-2; D ambiguous. The V gene lost 2 bases and the J gene lost 3 bases, with 10 bases spanning the gap. CDR1 and CDR2 (germline): LNHNV, YYDKDF (reference sequence). The CDR3 has 14 amino acids. CDR3 in DNA: TGTGCCACCAGCAGAACCTTAACTGACTATGGCTACACCTTC. It encodes CATSRTLTDYGYTF.

This clonotype occurred a few times. This chain joins TRBV4-3 and TRBJ2-3; tentatively, D is TRBD1 (6 bases). This CDR3 spans 15 amino acids. Germline V lookup: CDR1 LGHNA, CDR2 YSLEER. Trimming removed 4 bases from V and 6 bases from J, with 17 bases in between. CDR3 nucleotides: TGCGCCAGCAGCCCTCGACAGGACGATCGGGATACGCAGTATTTT. Amino acids: CASSPRQDDRDTQYF.

This sequence joins TRBV29-1 and TRBJ2-5; 7 bases are shared with TRBD1. V dropped 7 bases and J dropped 4; count of bases not matched to a gene: 6. This CDR3 region has 12 residues. Per germline, CDR1 SQVTM and CDR2 ANQGSEA. CDR3 loop: CSGVSGGETQYF. CDR3 coding DNA: TGCAGCGGCGTTTCAGGGGGAGAGACCCAGTACTTC.

There are many counts of this clonotype. The chain has TRBV24-1 and TRBJ1-5; 7 bases line up with TRBD1. Germline V gene lookup returns CDR1 KGHDR and CDR2 SFDVKD. V dropped 4 bases and J dropped 4; count of bases not matched to a gene: 3. The CDR3 sequence is 14 residues long. CDR3 in amino acids: CATSDQDRNQPQHF. Here the CDR3 DNA reads TGTGCCACCAGTGACCAGGACAGGAATCAGCCCCAGCATTTT.

This clonotype was counted at least ten times. The rearrangement uses TRBV6-2 or TRBV6-3 and TRBJ2-1; no definite D call. Germline V gene sequence: CDR1 MNHEY, CDR2 SVGEGT. The CDR3 runs to 13 residues. V was trimmed by 2 bases and J by 0 bases, leaving 2 bases between them. CDR3 in amino acids: CASSYDSYNEQFF. The CDR3 bases are TGTGCCAGCAGTTACGACTCCTACAATGAGCAGTTCTTC.

This clonotype was seen more than once but under ten times. The rearrangement joins TRBV15 to TRBJ1-1; D remains unclear. Per the germline V gene, CDR1 is LNHNV and CDR2 is YYDKDF (reference sequence). Between the trimmed V and J ends, which lost 5 bases and 4 bases, there was a span of 14 bases. This CDR3 is built from 14 residues. As DNA, the CDR3 is TGTGCCACCAGCCCAATAGCGGGAGGCACTGAAGCTTTCTTT. It encodes CATSPIAGGTEAFF.

The chain is built from TRBV20-1 and TRBJ2-3, with D unclear. In germline, CDR1 is DFQATT, CDR2 SNEGSKA (reference sequence). The CDR3 totals 11 residues. With 3 bases removed from V and 10 bases from J, the gap between germline ends came to 11 bases. The CDR3 sequence: CSASLLGSQYF. Here the CDR3 DNA reads TGCAGTGCTAGTTTGCTGGGCTCGCAGTATTTT.

The genes are TRBV7-2 and TRBJ1-4; TRBD1 agrees at 7 bases. The CDR3 sequence is 16 residues long. With 6 bases clipped from V and 0 bases from J, the junction kept 7 bases outside the gene matches. Germline loops: CDR1 SGHTA, CDR2 FQGNSA. CDR3 sequence (DNA): TGTGCCAGCAGATTTGGGACAGCACCAACTAATGAAAAACTGTTTTTT. Protein product: CASRFGTAPTNEKLFF. The whole variable domain, remainder taken from reference TRBV7-2 and TRBJ1-4, is GAGVSQSPSNKVTEKGKDVELRCDPISGHTALYWYRQSLGQGLEFLIYFQGNSAPDKSGLPSDRFSAERTGGSVSTLTIQRTQQEDSAVYLCASRFGTAPTNEKLFFGSGTQLSVL.

The rearrangement joins TRBV6-2 or TRBV6-3 to TRBJ1-2, with D possibly being TRBD1 (6 bases). The V and J ends lost 8 bases and 4 bases respectively, with 14 bases between them. This CDR3 has 13 residues. Germline CDR1 and CDR2: MNHEY and SVGEGT. This chain's CDR3 is CASSDRTVYGYTF. The DNA for the CDR3 is TGTGCCAGCTCGGACCGGACAGTCTATGGCTACACCTTC.

This clonotype was detected only a few times. This chain connects TRBV18 to TRBJ2-7, with D possibly being TRBD1 (7 bases). This CDR3 region has 16 residues. Germline assignment: CDR1 KGHSH and CDR2 LQKENI. V was shortened by 5 bases and J by 4 bases, with 21 bases between the two germline ends. The CDR3 DNA reads TGTGCCAGCTCAACGGATCGGCAGGGGGGCCGGTACGAGCAGTACTTC. Its translation is CASSTDRQGGRYEQYF.

CDR3 in DNA: TGCAGCGCCGCTTTCTACAATGAGCAGTACTTC. Protein: CSAAFYNEQYF. The chain uses TRBV29-1 and TRBJ2-1; D not certain. The DNA end is more similar to TRBJ2-7, so the J call may be wrong. The germline V gene encodes CDR1 SQVTM and CDR2 ANQGSEA. The CDR3 has 11 residues.

The chain links TRBV24-1 to TRBJ2-4; 7 nucleotides match TRBD2. The CDR3 is 18 amino acids. Trimming took 7 bases from V and 0 from J; bases not matched to a gene: 14. Germline loops: CDR1 KGHDR, CDR2 SFDVKD. In DNA, the CDR3 is TGTGCCACCAGCTCTAGCGGAGAAGGGGCGCTAGCCAAAAACATTCAGTACTTC. Translated, it gives CATSSSGEGALAKNIQYF.

V is TRBV6-5 and J is TRBJ1-2, with 7 bases lining up with TRBD1. Germline V gives CDR1 MNHEY, CDR2 SVGAGI. V lost 6 bases, J lost 4 bases, and 8 bases stayed unmatched. The CDR3 covers 14 residues. In DNA form, the CDR3 reads TGTGCCAGCAGCCCGACAGGGCCTGGCTATGGCTACACCTTC. Its protein is CASSPTGPGYGYTF.